One and the same sample provided the 3 T cell receptor beta chains below, sequenced in a study of blood T cell repertoires in COVID-19. TCRdb keeps only in-frame clones here, not all; method: immunoSEQ multiplex PCR. The top ten clones hold roughly a tenth of a sample with 200,000 to 250,000 clones, about 85% of them seen once. Sample: peripheral blood. The receptor source for this set is a woman aged 50 to 60 with COVID-19, enrolled during active disease.

The CDR3 region is CASSQYREGRDTQYF. In nucleotides, the CDR3 is TGTGCCAGCAGCCAATACAGGGAGGGAAGGGATACGCAGTATTTT. The V and J genes are TRBV3-1 (or the pseudogene TRBV3-2) and TRBJ2-3, with D perhaps matching TRBD2 (7 bases). V lost 2 bases and J 6 bases, leaving 15 bases between the germline ends. Germline-derived CDR1 and CDR2 are LGHDT and YNNKEL (reference sequence). The CDR3 is 15 amino acids.

This clone occurred a few times. The rearrangement uses TRBV28 and TRBJ2-7; 10 bases match TRBD1. The CDR3 has 14 amino acids. The junction had 4 bases not matched to a gene; V was cut back by 7 bases and J by 1 base. Germline assignment: CDR1 MDHEN and CDR2 SYDVKM. CDR3 sequence reads: CASTWDRGSYEQYF. As DNA, the CDR3 is TGTGCCAGCACCTGGGACAGGGGTTCCTACGAGCAGTACTTC.

The chain couples TRBV6-6 to TRBJ1-1; no reliable D call. The V end lost 5 bases, the J end lost 11 bases, and 18 bases lay between the germline ends. The CDR3 runs 13 residues. Germline CDR1 reads MNHNY; CDR2 reads SVGAGI (reference sequence). The CDR3 coding sequence is TGTGCCAGCAGTCCTCGTTCCCCCAGCGGGGCTTTCTTT. This translates into CASSPRSPSGAFF.